These 9 T cell receptor beta chains came from one sample sequenced in a study of T cell responses to AZD1222 COVID-19 vaccine listed by TCRdb under 2021. Receptors were amplified or captured by the immunoSEQ multiplex PCR assay. The table comes from immuneACCESS by way of TCRdb, which keeps in-frame sequences with V and J called. Part of the clones is missing from these tables; in studies checked, under half for an unresolved V gene and the rest for unknown reasons. For this sample the table gives around 110,000 clones, of which around nine tenths were detected only once. Together, the top ten hold around 1.7% of the sample. What this sample's time point label stands for: baseline before first vaccination. The starting material was peripheral blood, obtained on day 0 of AZD1222 vaccination. These receptors were obtained from an adult in good health.

V and J are TRBV5-1 and TRBJ2-3, with 8 nucleotides matching TRBD2. This CDR3 region has 13 residues. V gave up 4 bases and J gave up 5 bases; unmatched junction bases: 3. Germline CDR1 is SGHRS and CDR2 is YFSETQ. The CDR3 protein is CASSLAGLDTQYF. The CDR3 DNA sequence: TGCGCCAGCAGCCTAGCGGGCCTAGATACGCAGTATTTT.

The rearrangement links TRBV27 to TRBJ1-3, with D unresolved. Trimming took 6 bases from V and 0 from J, leaving 9 bases between them. The CDR3 covers 14 residues. CDR1 and CDR2 from the germline V gene are MNHEY and SMNVEV (reference sequence). As DNA, the CDR3 is TGTGCCAGCAGGCCCTCCGCCTCTGGAAACACCATATATTTT. It encodes CASRPSASGNTIYF.

The genes are TRBV5-5 and TRBJ1-2; no reliable D call. Trimming stripped 0 bases from V and 5 bases from J, with 14 bases between. CDR3 length: 15 residues. Germline values: CDR1 SGHKS, CDR2 YYEKEE (reference sequence). CDR3 coding DNA: TGTGCCAGCAGCTTGGCGGCGGCGTTTACATATGGCTACACCTTC. This encodes CASSLAAAFTYGYTF.

V gene TRBV9 combines with J gene TRBJ2-1; D assignment may be TRBD1 or TRBD2 (5 bases each). Germline CDR1 and CDR2: SGDLS and YYNGEE. With 0 bases removed from V and 2 bases from J, the gap between germline ends came to 18 bases. There are 18 residues in the CDR3. The CDR3 region is CASSVEWRWQGPYNEQFF. CDR3 DNA: TGTGCCAGCAGCGTAGAATGGAGGTGGCAGGGCCCCTACAATGAGCAGTTCTTC.

This sequence joins TRBV6-6 and TRBJ2-5; D remains ambiguous. From germline, CDR1 is MNHNY and CDR2 SVGAGI (reference sequence). The V end lost 7 bases, the J end lost 1 base, and 4 bases lay between the germline ends. The length of the CDR3 is 11 residues. Here the CDR3 reads CASTSQETQYF. The CDR3 bases are TGTGCCAGCACTTCCCAAGAGACCCAGTACTTC.

This chain uses TRBV7-6 with TRBJ2-2, with 10 bases fitting TRBD1. The CDR3 extends over 15 amino acids. Losses at the gene ends were 5 bases for V and 5 bases for J; bases not matched to a gene: 5. Germline CDR1 reads SGHVS; CDR2 reads FNYEAQ. The CDR3 spells CASSPTDRGTGELFF. The CDR3 nucleotides read TGTGCCAGCAGCCCTACGGACAGGGGGACCGGGGAGCTGTTTTTT.

The rearrangement uses TRBV2 and TRBJ2-3; TRBD1 matches 9 bases. The CDR3 extends over 16 amino acids. After removal of 5 bases from V and 2 bases from J, the junction contained 8 bases not matched to a gene. CDR1 and CDR2 (germline): SNHLY, FYNNEI. In DNA, the CDR3 is TGTGCCAGCAGTCTCAACAGGGGGCGTATCACAGATACGCAGTATTTT. This encodes CASSLNRGRITDTQYF.

This chain uses TRBV18 with TRBJ2-7, with TRBD2 matching over 14 bases. CDR3 length: 15 residues. Germline V gene data show CDR1 as KGHSH and CDR2 as LQKENI. The V gene end was trimmed by 2 bases and the J gene end by 4 bases; junction bases not matched to a gene: 1. The CDR3 DNA sequence: TGTGCCAGCTCACCAGGGACTAGCGGGAGATACGAGCAGTACGTC. This sequence encodes CASSPGTSGRYEQYV.

The V gene is TRBV11-2, the J gene TRBJ1-2; D is perhaps TRBD1 (5 bases). Trimming removed 0 bases at V and 8 bases at J, with 13 bases between. Germline CDR1 is SGHAT and CDR2 is FQNNGV. The CDR3 consists of 14 residues. The CDR3 nucleotides read TGTGCCAGCAGCTTAGATCTAGGGGTCGGAGGCTACACCTTC. It yields the protein CASSLDLGVGGYTF. Using reference TRBV11-2 and TRBJ1-2 for the parts outside the CDR3, the full variable domain is EAGVAQSPRYKIIEKRQSVAFWCNPISGHATLYWYQQILGQGPKLLIQFQNNGVVDDSQLPKDRFSAERLKGVDSTLKIQPAKLEDSAVYLCASSLDLGVGGYTFGSGTRLTVV.